This passage covers 8 T cell receptor beta chains from one sample sequenced in a study of beta chain features in type 1 diabetes. Of the isolated RNA, all was reverse transcribed, and so the sequenced material was expressed TCRB transcripts. The repertoire was sequenced with immunoSEQ multiplex PCR; TCRdb's copy has only in-frame clones and lacks some. The sample contains 140,000 to 150,000 clones, approximately 52% of which appear only once. Specimen: Tregs from blood. These receptors all come from a young man in good health.

V gene TRBV30 combines with J gene TRBJ1-2; D gene unclear. This CDR3 is 13 amino acids long. Trimming cost V 5 bases and J 0 bases, with 10 bases left between them. The germline V gene has CDR1 GTSNPN and CDR2 SVGIG (reference sequence). The CDR3 is CAWQTGANYGYTF. For the CDR3, the DNA is TGTGCCTGGCAAACGGGAGCTAACTATGGCTACACCTTC.

About this clone itself: The sample has other DNA sequences that encode this CDR3 too. This chain links TRBV6-6 with TRBJ1-1, with D possibly TRBD1 on 6 matching bases. V lost 2 bases to trimming and J lost 5 bases, with 12 bases between them. The CDR3 is made up of 14 amino acids. Germline V gene sequence: CDR1 MNHNY, CDR2 SVGAGI (reference sequence). CDR3 nucleotides: TGTGCCAGCAGTTACCGCCAGGGGCGGACTGAAGCTTTCTTT. This translates into CASSYRQGRTEAFF.

This clone was observed a few times. The rearrangement joins TRBV7-9 to TRBJ2-1; the D gene is possibly TRBD1 (6 bases). Deletions cut 5 bases from V and 3 bases from J, with 8 bases between. From germline, CDR1 is SEHNR and CDR2 FQNEAQ (reference sequence). The CDR3 loop spans 13 amino acids. Here the CDR3 reads CASSRTVYNEQFF. As DNA, the CDR3 is TGTGCCAGCAGCCGGACAGTCTACAATGAGCAGTTCTTC.

This clone was seen only once. This rearrangement joins TRBV6-6 to TRBJ2-1; 8 bases fit TRBD1. V gave up 6 bases and J gave up 4 bases; unmatched junction bases: 8. Per germline, CDR1 MNHNY and CDR2 SVGAGI (reference sequence). The CDR3 totals 15 residues. CDR3 bases: TGTGCCAGCAGACCCGGACAGGGAATATACAATGAGCAGTTCTTC. As protein: CASRPGQGIYNEQFF.

This clone has just a few counts. The V gene is TRBV4-3, the J gene TRBJ1-4, with 7 bases identical to TRBD1. The CDR3 runs to 15 residues. Germline V gives CDR1 LGHNA, CDR2 YSLEER. The J segment lost 1 base and the V segment lost 4 bases, leaving 3 bases of the junction unmatched. The CDR3: CASSRQGLTNEKLFF. CDR3 nucleotide sequence: TGCGCCAGCAGCCGACAGGGCTTAACTAATGAAAAACTGTTTTTT.

This clone was counted only a few times. The rearrangement links TRBV29-1 to TRBJ2-1; 8 nucleotides line up with TRBD2. Unmatched junction bases numbered 10, after V lost 6 bases and J lost 3 bases. The germline V gene has CDR1 SQVTM and CDR2 ANQGSEA. The CDR3 spans 15 residues. The CDR3: CSVQREPQNYNEQFF. CDR3 nucleotide sequence: TGCAGCGTACAGCGGGAGCCCCAAAACTACAATGAGCAGTTCTTC.

The V gene is TRBV6-1, the J gene TRBJ1-3, with D possibly matching TRBD1 (5 bases). The germline CDR1 and CDR2 sequences are MNHNS and SASEGT. The CDR3 totals 14 residues. V was shortened by 1 base and J by 5 bases, with 9 bases between the two germline ends. CDR3 sequence reads: CASSEGTWRNTIYF. CDR3 DNA: TGTGCCAGCAGTGAAGGGACATGGAGAAACACCATATATTTT.

The J gene is TRBJ2-1, the V gene TRBV6-5; D remains ambiguous. Looked up from germline, CDR1 is MNHEY and CDR2 is SVGAGI. The ends were cut back, 10 bases at V and 0 bases at J, with 7 bases in the middle. The CDR3 runs 12 residues. CDR3 DNA: TGTGCCACTTTGAGCTCCTACAATGAGCAGTTCTTC. Its protein is CATLSSYNEQFF.